This is a list of T cell receptor beta chains from one sample in a study of blood T cell repertoires in COVID-19. TCRdb keeps only in-frame clones here, not all; method: immunoSEQ multiplex PCR. The table has about 250,000 clones, about 85% seen once. Sample: peripheral blood. These receptor sequences come from a young man with active or convalescent COVID-19. CDR3s include the opening cysteine and the closing phenylalanine or tryptophan. A D gene is named only where the DNA matches it firmly. Clone size is shown for a subset of rows, as once, few, many or a class of expanded clone.

abundance: NA
v_gene: TRBV5-6
j_gene: TRBJ2-1
d_gene: NA
CDR3aa: CASSLGLLDEQFF
CDR3nt: TGTGCCAGCAGCTTAGGACTTCTGGATGAGCAGTTCTTC

abundance: NA
v_gene: TRBV14
j_gene: TRBJ2-3
d_gene: NA
CDR3aa: CASSQEVTGHTDTQYF
CDR3nt: TGTGCCAGCAGCCAAGAGGTTACAGGGCACACAGATACGCAGTATTTT

abundance: NA
v_gene: TRBV10-3
j_gene: TRBJ1-3
d_gene: NA
CDR3aa: CAISTGPSSGNTIYF
CDR3nt: TGTGCCATCAGTACAGGGCCGAGCTCTGGAAACACCATATATTTT

abundance: NA
v_gene: TRBV7-2
j_gene: TRBJ1-3
d_gene: NA
CDR3aa: CASSLTGSSGNTIYF
CDR3nt: TGTGCCAGCAGCTTAACAGGGAGCTCTGGAAACACCATATATTTT

abundance: NA
v_gene: TRBV29-1
j_gene: TRBJ2-2
d_gene: TRBD2
CDR3aa: CSVENLAGGPGGNTGELFF
CDR3nt: TGCAGCGTTGAAAATCTAGCGGGGGGCCCCGGAGGGAACACCGGGGAGCTGTTTTTT

abundance: NA
v_gene: TRBV18
j_gene: TRBJ2-7
d_gene: NA
CDR3aa: CASSPSNRDNEQYF
CDR3nt: TGTGCCAGCTCACCTTCTAACAGGGACAACGAGCAGTACTTC

abundance: few
v_gene: TRBV7-8
j_gene: TRBJ1-5
d_gene: NA
CDR3aa: CASSLAIVNQPQHF
CDR3nt: TGTGCCAGCAGCTTAGCGATAGTGAATCAGCCCCAGCATTTT

abundance: few
v_gene: TRBV19
j_gene: TRBJ2-3
d_gene: NA
CDR3aa: CASSIYRGGTDTQYF
CDR3nt: TGTGCCAGTAGTATTTACCGGGGTGGGACAGATACGCAGTATTTT

abundance: NA
v_gene: TRBV15
j_gene: TRBJ1-1
d_gene: NA
CDR3aa: CATSSERTANTEAFF
CDR3nt: TGTGCCACCAGCAGTGAAAGGACAGCGAACACTGAAGCTTTCTTT

abundance: NA
v_gene: TRBV5-8
j_gene: TRBJ2-3
d_gene: TRBD2
CDR3aa: CASSLLTGGADTQYF
CDR3nt: TGTGCCAGCAGCTTGCTCACGGGAGGGGCGGATACGCAGTATTTT

abundance: NA
v_gene: TRBV27
j_gene: TRBJ2-2
d_gene: TRBD2
CDR3aa: CASRRGGLDYLFF
CDR3nt: TGTGCCAGCAGGCGGGGGGGCCTTGATTATCTGTTTTTT

abundance: NA
v_gene: TRBV5-6
j_gene: TRBJ2-1
d_gene: NA
CDR3aa: CASSLYDEAQTFNNEQFF
CDR3nt: TGTGCCAGCAGCTTATATGATGAGGCGCAGACTTTTAACAATGAGCAGTTCTTC

abundance: once
v_gene: TRBV10-3
j_gene: TRBJ2-5
d_gene: TRBD2
CDR3aa: CAISVNGGSNLEETQYF
CDR3nt: TGTGCCATCAGTGTAAACGGGGGGTCAAACCTTGAAGAGACCCAGTACTTC

abundance: NA
v_gene: TRBV3-1/TRBV3-2
j_gene: TRBJ1-5
d_gene: TRBD1
CDR3aa: CASSLGTGGDQPQHF
CDR3nt: TGTGCCAGCAGCCTCGGGACAGGGGGTGATCAGCCCCAGCATTTT

abundance: NA
v_gene: TRBV27
j_gene: TRBJ1-6
d_gene: TRBD1
CDR3aa: CASSLPGGNSPLHF
CDR3nt: TGTGCCAGCAGTTTACCAGGGGGGAATTCACCCCTCCACTTT

abundance: NA
v_gene: TRBV28
j_gene: TRBJ1-2
d_gene: NA
CDR3aa: CASSGTGVNYGYTF
CDR3nt: TGTGCCAGCAGCGGAACAGGAGTCAACTATGGCTACACCTTC

abundance: NA
v_gene: TRBV18
j_gene: TRBJ1-1
d_gene: TRBD1
CDR3aa: CASSPRQGGTEAFF
CDR3nt: TGTGCCAGCTCTCCCCGACAGGGAGGCACTGAAGCTTTCTTT

abundance: NA
v_gene: TRBV6-4
j_gene: TRBJ1-1
d_gene: TRBD1
CDR3aa: CATRGVQGRAFF
CDR3nt: TGTGCCACCAGGGGGGTACAGGGGCGAGCTTTCTTT

abundance: NA
v_gene: TRBV30
j_gene: TRBJ1-6
d_gene: NA
CDR3aa: CACQRNSPLHF
CDR3nt: TGTGCCTGCCAGAGGAATTCACCCCTCCACTTT

abundance: NA
v_gene: TRBV19
j_gene: TRBJ1-1
d_gene: NA
CDR3aa: CASRLNTEAFF
CDR3nt: TGTGCCAGCAGACTAAACACTGAAGCTTTCTTT

abundance: once
v_gene: TRBV4-2
j_gene: TRBJ2-5
d_gene: TRBD2
CDR3aa: CASSQIGASGYLETQYF
CDR3nt: TGTGCCAGCAGCCAAATTGGGGCTAGCGGGTACCTAGAGACCCAGTACTTC

abundance: NA
v_gene: TRBV4-3
j_gene: TRBJ1-5
d_gene: NA
CDR3aa: CASSQDWARDQPQHF
CDR3nt: TGCGCCAGCAGCCAAGATTGGGCGAGGGATCAGCCCCAGCATTTT

abundance: NA
v_gene: TRBV13
j_gene: TRBJ2-1
d_gene: NA
CDR3aa: CASSRYNEQFF
CDR3nt: TGTGCCAGCAGCCGTTACAATGAGCAGTTCTTC

abundance: NA
v_gene: TRBV3-1/TRBV3-2
j_gene: TRBJ1-1
d_gene: NA
CDR3aa: CASNDLGYTEAFF
CDR3nt: TGTGCCAGCAACGACCTGGGCTACACTGAAGCTTTCTTT

abundance: NA
v_gene: TRBV11-3
j_gene: TRBJ2-7
d_gene: TRBD1
CDR3aa: CASSQGDSYEQYF
CDR3nt: TGTGCCAGCAGCCAGGGGGATAGCTACGAGCAGTACTTC

abundance: NA
v_gene: TRBV3-1/TRBV3-2
j_gene: TRBJ1-6
d_gene: TRBD1
CDR3aa: CASSQGQVNSPLHF
CDR3nt: TGTGCCAGCAGCCAGGGACAGGTGAATTCACCCCTCCACTTT

abundance: NA
v_gene: TRBV18
j_gene: TRBJ2-1
d_gene: NA
CDR3aa: CASSPTGDSYNEQFF
CDR3nt: TGTGCCAGCTCACCGACGGGGGACTCCTACAATGAGCAGTTCTTC

abundance: NA
v_gene: TRBV27
j_gene: TRBJ2-7
d_gene: NA
CDR3aa: CASSLSGSTYEQYF
CDR3nt: TGTGCCAGCAGTTTGTCAGGCAGTACCTACGAGCAGTACTTC

abundance: NA
v_gene: TRBV5-4
j_gene: TRBJ2-3
d_gene: TRBD2
CDR3aa: CASSARLAGSTDTQYF
CDR3nt: TGTGCCAGCAGCGCCCGTCTAGCGGGGAGCACAGATACGCAGTATTTT

abundance: NA
v_gene: TRBV5-1
j_gene: TRBJ1-2
d_gene: NA
CDR3aa: CASSLGGGRDYGYTF
CDR3nt: TGCGCCAGCTCTCTCGGTGGGGGCAGGGACTATGGCTACACCTTC

abundance: NA
v_gene: TRBV19
j_gene: TRBJ1-5
d_gene: NA
CDR3aa: CASSIEMGRVNQPQHF
CDR3nt: TGTGCCAGTAGTATCGAAATGGGCAGGGTAAATCAGCCCCAGCATTTT

abundance: once
v_gene: TRBV7-9
j_gene: TRBJ2-2
d_gene: NA
CDR3aa: CASIQENTGELFF
CDR3nt: TGTGCCAGCATACAGGAAAACACCGGGGAGCTGTTTTTT

abundance: NA
v_gene: TRBV11-2
j_gene: TRBJ2-5
d_gene: TRBD1
CDR3aa: CASSLFGTEETQYF
CDR3nt: TGTGCCAGCAGCTTATTTGGGACAGAAGAGACCCAGTACTTC

abundance: NA
v_gene: TRBV7-3
j_gene: TRBJ1-6
d_gene: NA
CDR3aa: CASSYPGDRTFVPLHF
CDR3nt: TGTGCCAGCAGCTATCCAGGAGACAGGACCTTTGTCCCCCTCCACTTT

abundance: NA
v_gene: TRBV6-2/TRBV6-3
j_gene: TRBJ2-1
d_gene: TRBD2
CDR3aa: CASSTSGTGDEQFF
CDR3nt: TGTGCCAGCAGTACTAGCGGGACGGGCGATGAGCAGTTCTTC

abundance: NA
v_gene: TRBV5-6
j_gene: TRBJ2-7
d_gene: TRBD2
CDR3aa: CASSLPSGSPSYEQYF
CDR3nt: TGTGCCAGCAGCTTGCCTAGCGGGAGCCCCTCCTACGAGCAGTACTTC

abundance: NA
v_gene: TRBV19
j_gene: TRBJ1-1
d_gene: NA
CDR3aa: CASISEGLGTEAFF
CDR3nt: TGTGCCAGTATTTCCGAGGGCCTAGGCACTGAAGCTTTCTTT

abundance: once
v_gene: TRBV9
j_gene: TRBJ1-2
d_gene: NA
CDR3aa: CASSADRSYGYTF
CDR3nt: TGTGCCAGCAGCGCGGACAGATCCTATGGCTACACCTTC

abundance: NA
v_gene: TRBV5-6
j_gene: TRBJ2-5
d_gene: TRBD1
CDR3aa: CASTRQGVGWAQYF
CDR3nt: TGTGCCAGCACCCGACAGGGGGTCGGATGGGCCCAGTACTTC

abundance: once
v_gene: TRBV6-7
j_gene: TRBJ1-2
d_gene: NA
CDR3aa: CASTTMVMGRSNGYTF
CDR3nt: TGTGCCAGCACCACGATGGTTATGGGCAGGTCGAATGGCTACACCTTC

abundance: NA
v_gene: TRBV5-1
j_gene: TRBJ2-3
d_gene: NA
CDR3aa: CASSSPRLGREDTQYF
CDR3nt: TGCGCCAGCAGCTCCCCCCGACTTGGCCGGGAAGATACGCAGTATTTT

abundance: NA
v_gene: TRBV6-2/TRBV6-3
j_gene: TRBJ1-1
d_gene: NA
CDR3aa: CASSYSTGGVWPLNTEAFF
CDR3nt: TGTGCCAGCAGTTACTCGACGGGAGGGGTTTGGCCGCTGAACACTGAAGCTTTCTTT

abundance: NA
v_gene: TRBV27
j_gene: TRBJ1-5
d_gene: NA
CDR3aa: CASSLLSTAVSNQPQHF
CDR3nt: TGTGCCAGCAGTCTCCTCTCTACGGCGGTGAGCAATCAGCCCCAGCATTTT

abundance: NA
v_gene: TRBV27
j_gene: TRBJ2-1
d_gene: NA
CDR3aa: CASRKGHPNNEQFF
CDR3nt: TGTGCCAGCAGAAAGGGGCATCCAAACAATGAGCAGTTCTTC

abundance: few
v_gene: TRBV6-6
j_gene: TRBJ2-7
d_gene: NA
CDR3aa: CASRPQGYEQYF
CDR3nt: TGTGCCAGCAGACCGCAGGGATACGAGCAGTACTTC

abundance: NA
v_gene: TRBV10-2
j_gene: TRBJ1-1
d_gene: TRBD1
CDR3aa: CASGKTGAKPAEAFF
CDR3nt: TGCGCCAGCGGGAAGACAGGGGCGAAACCGGCTGAAGCTTTCTTT

abundance: NA
v_gene: TRBV4-3
j_gene: TRBJ2-2
d_gene: NA
CDR3aa: CASSPLAGSGTGELFF
CDR3nt: TGCGCCAGCAGCCCCCTGGCAGGGTCGGGCACCGGGGAGCTGTTTTTT

abundance: NA
v_gene: TRBV6-6
j_gene: TRBJ1-3
d_gene: TRBD1
CDR3aa: CASSTGTGGNTIYF
CDR3nt: TGTGCCAGCAGTACCGGGACAGGAGGAAACACCATATATTTT